Below, 26 T cell receptor beta chains from the same sample are listed, as sequenced in a study of identical twins. MiXCR, applied by TCRdb to the 5' RACE reads, yields one record per CDR3 protein. The sample contains roughly 490,000 distinct CDR3 sequences, 13% to 15% of which appear only once. These data also featured in a second study, about yellow fever vaccine responses in identical twins.

Sequencing was performed on CD4+ T cells sorted from blood. The receptors were sampled from a woman between 18 and 30 years old in good health.

CDR3 loop: CASSPEGGGTDTQYF. The CDR3 nucleotides read TGTGCCAGCAGCCCGGAGGGTGGGGGCACAGATACGCAGTATTTT. V usage is TRBV7-9 and J usage is TRBJ2-3; tentative D call: TRBD2 (6 bases). Per germline, CDR1 SEHNR and CDR2 FQNEAQ (reference sequence). With 5 bases removed from V and 1 base from J, the gap between germline ends came to 13 bases. CDR3 length equals 15 residues.

The rearrangement links TRBV20-1 to TRBJ2-7; TRBD2 is a possible D gene (6 bases). CDR1 DFQATT and CDR2 SNEGSKA come from the germline V gene (reference sequence). V was shortened by 3 bases and J by 2 bases, with 11 bases between the two germline ends. The CDR3 is 13 residues long. The CDR3 here is CSARVSGTYEQYF. Here the CDR3 DNA reads TGCAGTGCTAGGGTTAGCGGTACCTACGAGCAGTACTTC.

This chain joins TRBV24-1 and TRBJ2-5; D is perhaps TRBD1 (5 bases). The CDR3 loop spans 14 amino acids. CDR1 KGHDR and CDR2 SFDVKD come from the germline V gene. Trimming removed 3 bases from V and 5 bases from J, with 12 bases in between. This CDR3 reads CATSDPGYRETQYF. The DNA for the CDR3 is TGTGCCACCAGTGATCCAGGGTACAGGGAGACCCAGTACTTC.

This clonotype occurred a few times. The rearrangement uses TRBV12-3 or TRBV12-4 and TRBJ1-2; the match to TRBD1 covers 11 bases. The CDR3 contains 13 residues. The ends lost 6 bases at V and 8 bases at J; junction bases unmatched: 5. The CDR3 coding sequence is TGTGCCAGCAGCCCGGACAGGGGGCAAGGCTACACCTTC. This translates into CASSPDRGQGYTF.

This clonotype was seen a handful of times. The chain carries TRBV19 and TRBJ1-2; 7 bases map to TRBD1. V was pared by 5 bases and J by 5 bases, with 8 bases of the junction left unmatched. The germline CDR1 and CDR2 sequences are LNHDA and SQIVND (reference sequence). The CDR3 has 14 amino acids. CDR3 nucleotides: TGTGCCAGTAGTTCCGGGACAGAATTTTATGGCTACACCTTC. Its protein is CASSSGTEFYGYTF. Full variable domain (outside the CDR3, taken from reference TRBV19 and TRBJ1-2): DGGITQSPKYLFRKEGQNVTLSCEQNLNHDAMYWYRQDPGQGLRLIYYSQIVNDFQKGDIAEGYSVSREKKESFPLTVTSAQKNPTAFYLCASSSGTEFYGYTFGSGTRLTVV.

The chain uses TRBV30 and TRBJ2-5, with D possibly TRBD2 on 7 matching bases. This CDR3 has 12 residues. V lost 5 bases to trimming and J lost 4 bases, with 11 bases between them. CDR1 GTSNPN and CDR2 SVGIG come from the germline V gene (reference sequence). The CDR3: CAWEGGTETQYF. The CDR3 nucleotides are TGTGCCTGGGAGGGGGGGACAGAGACCCAGTACTTC.

This clonotype was counted only a few times. The gene calls are TRBV7-9 and TRBJ2-1; a weak D match, TRBD1 (6 bases). V lost 3 bases and J lost 2, with 8 bases in between. The CDR3 spans 14 residues. Germline CDR1 SEHNR, CDR2 FQNEAQ (reference sequence). The CDR3 is CASSFWDTYNEQFF. CDR3 sequence (DNA): TGTGCCAGCAGCTTCTGGGACACCTACAATGAGCAGTTCTTC.

This chain uses TRBV9 with TRBJ2-7; D gene unclear. The ends were cut back, 1 base at V and 0 bases at J, with 8 bases in the middle. Per the germline V gene, CDR1 is SGDLS and CDR2 is YYNGEE. The CDR3 runs to 14 residues. In nucleotides, the CDR3 is TGTGCCAGCAGCGTATCCAGTTCCTCCTACGAGCAGTACTTC. It is translated as CASSVSSSSYEQYF.

The chain joins TRBV23-1 to TRBJ1-4; D remains ambiguous. TRBV23-1 is known as an ORF, though its function is uncertain. The CDR3 sequence is 12 residues long. Trimming took off 8 bases at V and 7 bases at J, with 11 bases between the two ends. CDR3 in amino acids: CASPQGCEKLFF. The CDR3 DNA follows: TGCGCCAGCCCCCAAGGGTGTGAAAAACTGTTTTTT.

The rearrangement joins TRBV20-1 to TRBJ1-2, with a weak D call TRBD1 (6 bases). V lost 4 bases and J 1 base, leaving 13 bases between the germline ends. The germline gives CDR1 DFQATT, CDR2 SNEGSKA (reference sequence). CDR3 length: 14 amino acids. The CDR3 sequence is CSATRGRGNYGYTF. CDR3 DNA: TGCAGTGCTACTCGCGGCAGGGGTAACTATGGCTACACCTTC.

The chain uses TRBV20-1 and TRBJ2-3; the D gene is possibly TRBD2 (6 bases). The ends were cut back, 6 bases at V and 2 bases at J, with 21 bases in the middle. Germline V gene lookup returns CDR1 DFQATT and CDR2 SNEGSKA (reference sequence). CDR3 length equals 16 residues. CDR3 sequence (DNA): TGCAGTGCCCGCGGGGTTCGGGGGAAATACACAGATACGCAGTATTTT. Residues: CSARGVRGKYTDTQYF.

This clonotype has a count of ten or more. V gene TRBV29-1 combines with J gene TRBJ1-4; D is ambiguous. The germline gives CDR1 SQVTM, CDR2 ANQGSEA. This CDR3 has 12 amino acids. V dropped 7 bases and J dropped 5 bases, with 11 bases sitting between them. The CDR3 is CSARSTNEKLFF. The CDR3 DNA is TGCAGCGCCCGGTCTACGAATGAAAAACTGTTTTTT. The full variable domain, with the rest looked up from reference TRBV29-1 and TRBJ1-4, is SAVISQKPSRDICQRGTSLTIQCQVDSQVTMMFWYRQQPGQSLTLIATANQGSEATYESGFVIDKFPISRPNLTFSTLTVSNMSPEDSSIYLCSARSTNEKLFFGSGTQLSVL.

The genes are TRBV4-1 and TRBJ2-1; D uncertain. The CDR3 sequence is 14 residues long. V shed 1 base and J shed 5 bases, with 9 bases lying between them. The germline V gene encodes CDR1 MGHRA and CDR2 YSYEKL. The CDR3 reads CASSQVFQNNEQFF. The CDR3 DNA sequence: TGCGCCAGCAGCCAAGTGTTTCAGAACAATGAGCAGTTCTTC.

The V and J genes are TRBV20-1 and TRBJ1-2; the D is unclear. The germline V and J ends were trimmed by 4 bases and 0 bases, with 12 bases remaining between them. The germline V gene has CDR1 DFQATT and CDR2 SNEGSKA (reference sequence). The CDR3 loop spans 14 amino acids. CDR3 protein: CSAKVRGSNYGYTF. The CDR3 region has the DNA TGCAGTGCTAAGGTCCGGGGTTCTAACTATGGCTACACCTTC.

This clonotype came up a few times. This rearrangement joins TRBV14 to TRBJ2-2; 7 bases are a match to TRBD1. Germline CDR1 SGHDN, CDR2 FVKESK. The CDR3 has 14 residues. Trimming cost V 7 bases and J 1 base; bases outside gene matches: 3. CDR3 sequence: CASKTGVNTGELFF. DNA for the CDR3: TGTGCCAGCAAAACAGGGGTGAACACCGGGGAGCTGTTTTTT. Drawing the rest from reference TRBV14 and TRBJ2-2, the complete variable domain is EAGVTQFPSHSVIEKGQTVTLRCDPISGHDNLYWYRRVMGKEIKFLLHFVKESKQDESGMPNNRFLAERTGGTYSTLKVQPAELEDSGVYFCASKTGVNTGELFFGEGSRLTVL.

In its sample, this clonotype was seen a few times. This sequence joins TRBV10-3 and TRBJ1-1; the match to TRBD1 covers 12 bases. Germline CDR1 is ENHRY and CDR2 is SYGVKD. V was clipped by 8 bases and J by 0 bases; unmatched bases: 10. The CDR3 has 17 amino acids. The CDR3 DNA follows: TGTGCCATCTATGGGAGGGACAGGGGGCACCTGAACACTGAAGCTTTCTTT. This gives the protein CAIYGRDRGHLNTEAFF.

This clonotype has a count of ten or more. This chain links TRBV10-3 with TRBJ2-3, with 9 nucleotides matching TRBD2. The CDR3 spans 14 residues. The V segment lost 5 bases and the J segment 1 base; nucleotides outside the gene matches: 1. Germline V gene lookup returns CDR1 ENHRY and CDR2 SYGVKD. This CDR3 is CAISLAGRTDTQYF. Here the CDR3 DNA reads TGTGCCATCAGTCTAGCGGGGCGCACAGATACGCAGTATTTT.

This sequence joins TRBV10-3 and TRBJ2-7, with D possibly matching TRBD2 (7 bases). Germline-derived CDR1 and CDR2 are ENHRY and SYGVKD. The CDR3 consists of 14 residues. V was cut by 11 bases and J by 3 bases, with 20 bases left in between. CDR3 nucleotides: TGTGCCTCAGCTTTGGGGGGGCCCCTCTACGAGCAGTACTTC. Translating gives CASALGGPLYEQYF.

Only a few counts were recorded for this clonotype. The V gene is TRBV27, the J gene TRBJ2-3, with 8 bases that match TRBD1. The junction had 20 bases not matched to a gene; V was cut back by 6 bases and J by 0 bases. The germline CDR1 and CDR2 sequences are MNHEY and SMNVEV (reference sequence). This CDR3 comprises 20 residues. CDR3 nucleotide sequence: TGTGCCAGCAGAACGGTCCGGGGCCAGGGGGCGCGGGGTAGCACAGATACGCAGTATTTT. Encoded protein: CASRTVRGQGARGSTDTQYF.

The chain recombines TRBV7-9 with TRBJ1-4; no clear D. CDR3 length: 13 residues. V was trimmed by 8 bases and J by 4 bases, leaving 11 bases between them. Per the germline V gene, CDR1 is SEHNR and CDR2 is FQNEAQ (reference sequence). CDR3 coding DNA: TGTGCCAGCGGGTACAGCTTTAATGAAAAACTGTTTTTT. It encodes CASGYSFNEKLFF.

This clonotype has just a few counts. The chain uses TRBV5-5 and TRBJ2-3; D might be TRBD1 (6 bases). Germline CDR1 reads SGHKS; CDR2 reads YYEKEE (reference sequence). The CDR3 spans 15 residues. V lost 6 bases to trimming and J lost 3 bases, with 17 bases between them. CDR3 nucleotide sequence: TGTGCCAGCACCCTCGGGCTAAGGGGGACAGATACGCAGTATTTT. This translates into CASTLGLRGTDTQYF. The full variable domain, in which reference TRBV5-5 and TRBJ2-3 provide the parts outside the CDR3, is DAGVTQSPTHLIKTRGQQVTLRCSPISGHKSVSWYQQVLGQGPQFIFQYYEKEERGRGNFPDRFSARQFPNYSSELNVNALLLGDSALYLCASTLGLRGTDTQYFGPGTRLTVL.

In its sample, this clonotype was seen a few times. This chain connects TRBV4-3 to TRBJ2-7; tentatively, D is TRBD1 (6 bases). V was trimmed by 4 bases and J by 4 bases, leaving 17 bases between them. Germline CDR1 and CDR2: LGHNA and YSLEER. The CDR3 is 15 amino acids. The CDR3 nucleotides are TGCGCCAGCAGCCTTACCCGGCAGGGGCCTTACGAGCAGTACTTC. This encodes CASSLTRQGPYEQYF.

V is TRBV11-2 and J is TRBJ2-7, with 10 positions matching TRBD1. The CDR3 is 15 residues long. V lost 5 bases, J lost 6 bases, and 10 bases stayed unmatched. The germline V gene has CDR1 SGHAT and CDR2 FQNNGV. The CDR3 is CASSADRGPRGEQYF. DNA for the CDR3: TGTGCCAGCAGCGCAGACAGGGGGCCTCGAGGCGAGCAGTACTTC.

This clonotype has only a few counts. The chain couples TRBV5-1 to TRBJ1-1; 11 bases are a match to TRBD1. Germline loops: CDR1 SGHRS, CDR2 YFSETQ. With V trimmed by 4 bases and J by 0 bases, 5 bases remained unmatched. The length of the CDR3 is 16 residues. This chain's CDR3 is CASSPRTGGLNTEAFF. The CDR3 bases are TGCGCCAGCAGCCCTCGGACAGGGGGCCTGAACACTGAAGCTTTCTTT.

The sample holds many counts of this clonotype. J is TRBJ2-7 and V is TRBV20-1; 7 bases are a match to TRBD2. The CDR3 extends over 14 amino acids. J lost 2 bases, V lost 5 bases, and 9 bases had no gene match. The germline CDR1 and CDR2 sequences are DFQATT and SNEGSKA (reference sequence). CDR3 DNA sequence: TGCAGTGCTGTGGTCCAGGCGGGGGCCTACGAGCAGTACTTC. Its protein product is CSAVVQAGAYEQYF.

The CDR3 spells CASSLALGGAGANVLTF. Here the CDR3 DNA reads TGTGCCAGCAGTTTAGCCCTAGGGGGGGCTGGGGCCAACGTCCTGACTTTC. The V and J genes are TRBV12-3 or TRBV12-4 and TRBJ2-6; maybe TRBD2 (7 bases). This CDR3 comprises 17 residues. Trimming took off 0 bases at V and 2 bases at J, with 11 bases between the two ends.